Listed below are T cell receptor beta chains from one sample, sequenced in a study of blood T cell repertoires in COVID-19. The protocol was immunoSEQ multiplex PCR, while the TCRdb copy is restricted to in-frame clones and leaves out a portion. The data contain tens of thousands of clones, more than 70% of them singletons. Specimen: peripheral blood. These TCRs come from a man aged 50-59 years with acute or convalescent COVID-19. CDR3s leave out the opening cysteine and the closing phenylalanine or tryptophan.

TRBJ1-1,TRBV5-1,ASSHLGEGGPLNTEAF
TRBJ2-2,TRBV4-3,ASSQGRPAGVDGELF
TRBJ1-3,TRBV2,ASRDRGGKGNTIY
TRBJ2-3,TRBV5-1,ASSLPGTSGRDGTDTQY
TRBJ1-4,TRBV5-1,ASSLDGGPGKLF
TRBJ2-1,TRBV9,ASGGAASGHNEQF
TRBJ1-2,TRBV9,ASSVTGGRDGYT
TRBJ1-5,TRBV2,ASSDDSRGPQH
TRBJ1-5,TRBV3-1/TRBV3-2,ASSPHRGNQPQH
TRBJ2-1,TRBV7-6,ASSSTGGTYNEQF
TRBJ2-1,TRBV12-3/TRBV12-4,ASSPPLANEQF
TRBJ1-3,TRBV7-6,ASSLGPQGASGNTIY
TRBJ1-2,TRBV5-6,ASSKVPGQINYGYT
TRBJ1-2,TRBV29-1,SVVRQGALGYT
TRBJ2-1,TRBV28,ASSLERGTARETYNEQF
TRBJ2-7,TRBV2,ASSLSTGGLRYEQY
TRBJ2-1,TRBV6-6,ASSFTGNEQF
TRBJ1-4,TRBV28,ASRTGLEKLF
TRBJ2-1,TRBV4-3,ASSQDRVVSNEQF
TRBJ2-7,TRBV7-8,ASSLLAGSSYEQY
TRBJ1-1,TRBV4-1,ASSHRGGDTEAF
TRBJ1-5,TRBV12-5,ASAPGDTDQPQH
TRBJ2-7,TRBV4-1,ASSLTGNEQY
TRBJ1-1,TRBV27,ASSLNRLNTEAF
TRBJ1-2,TRBV9,ASSVGRYGYT
TRBJ1-5,TRBV7-9,ASSARDSPNQPQH
TRBJ2-5,TRBV19,ASSILGGLAGVKETQY
TRBJ1-2,TRBV9,ASSVENRGGYT
TRBJ1-6,TRBV19,ASSSRASSGSPLH
TRBJ1-6,TRBV3-1/TRBV3-2,ASSQGPGQSGSYNSPLH
TRBJ2-3,TRBV9,ASSVAPPPDTQY
TRBJ1-3,TRBV14,ASSQTGWERSGNTIY